The 6 T cell receptor beta chains listed next were all sequenced from one sample in a study of glioma-infiltrating T cells after dendritic cell vaccination. Data came from immunoSEQ multiplex PCR; TCRdb stores just in-frame clones and leaves some out. The table includes over 65,000 clones, 85% detected once. The time point was: after dendritic cell vaccination, including at tumor progression/relapse. The sample was blood, taken after dendritic cell vaccination. These receptors all come from a human donor with glioblastoma.

The V call is TRBV28, the J call TRBJ1-3, with D possibly TRBD1 on 6 matching bases. V dropped 3 bases and J dropped 4 bases, with 13 bases sitting between them. Germline CDR1 is MDHEN and CDR2 is SYDVKM. This CDR3 comprises 15 residues. CDR3 residues: CASSLRPGQGNTIYF. The CDR3 DNA is TGTGCCAGCAGTTTGCGCCCTGGACAGGGAAACACCATATATTTT.

The chain employs TRBV11-2 and TRBJ2-7, with D perhaps TRBD2 (6 bases). Trimming stripped 1 base from V and 2 bases from J, with 12 bases between. This CDR3 spans 15 amino acids. The germline V gene encodes CDR1 SGHAT and CDR2 FQNNGV. The CDR3 sequence: CASSLGLGGTYEQYF. DNA of the CDR3: TGTGCCAGCAGCTTAGGTCTGGGGGGTACCTACGAGCAGTACTTC. The full variable domain, completed using reference TRBV11-2 and TRBJ2-7, is EAGVAQSPRYKIIEKRQSVAFWCNPISGHATLYWYQQILGQGPKLLIQFQNNGVVDDSQLPKDRFSAERLKGVDSTLKIQPAKLEDSAVYLCASSLGLGGTYEQYFGPGTRLTVT.

The chain carries TRBV7-8 and TRBJ2-5; 12 bases map to TRBD2. Trimming cost V 0 bases and J 6 bases; bases outside gene matches: 5. From germline, CDR1 is SGHVS and CDR2 FQNEAQ. The CDR3 totals 16 residues. As DNA, the CDR3 is TGTGCCAGCAGCTTAGCACTAGCGGGGGGTGTTAAGACCCAGTACTTC. It codes for CASSLALAGGVKTQYF.

In this sample, this clone turned up a few times. The chain is built from TRBV14 and TRBJ2-7; D unclear. CDR1 SGHDN and CDR2 FVKESK come from the germline V gene. V lost 0 bases and J lost 0, with 6 bases in between. CDR3 length: 14 amino acids. DNA of the CDR3: TGTGCCAGCAGCCAAGAACAGAGCTCCTACGAGCAGTACTTC. It specifies CASSQEQSSYEQYF.

V is TRBV2 and J is TRBJ1-2; weak D call: TRBD1 (6 bases). Trimming left V 5 bases short and J 8 bases short, with 18 bases between. This CDR3 spans 14 amino acids. Germline V gives CDR1 SNHLY, CDR2 FYNNEI. The CDR3 DNA reads as TGTGCCAGCAGTCCAATACTACAGGGTCGGGGCTACACCTTC. It specifies CASSPILQGRGYTF.

This chain uses TRBV27 with TRBJ2-7; 9 nucleotides line up with TRBD1. From germline, CDR1 is MNHEY and CDR2 SMNVEV (reference sequence). Trimming cost V 1 base and J 5 bases; bases outside gene matches: 6. CDR3 length equals 15 residues. CDR3 bases: TGTGCCAGCAGTTTATTACGGGACAGGGTCGACGAGCAGTACTTC. Translation gives CASSLLRDRVDEQYF.